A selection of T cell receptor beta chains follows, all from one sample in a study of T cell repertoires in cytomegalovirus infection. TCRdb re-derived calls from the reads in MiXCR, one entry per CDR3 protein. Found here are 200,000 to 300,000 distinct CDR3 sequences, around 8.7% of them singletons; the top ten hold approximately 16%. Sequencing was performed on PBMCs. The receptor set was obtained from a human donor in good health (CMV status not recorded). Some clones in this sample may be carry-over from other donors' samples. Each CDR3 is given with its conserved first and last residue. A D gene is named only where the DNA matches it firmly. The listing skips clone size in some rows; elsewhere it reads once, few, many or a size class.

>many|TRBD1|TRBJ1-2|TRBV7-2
TGTGCCAGCAGCCTAAAGGACAGGGGGGGTGGCTACACCTTC
CASSLKDRGGGYTF
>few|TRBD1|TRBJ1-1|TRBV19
TGTGCCAGCGGCATCCCCTCCGGGACAGGTCGTCGTTTCTCTGAAGCTTTCTTT
CASGIPSGTGRRFSEAFF
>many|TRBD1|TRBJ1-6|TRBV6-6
TGTGCCAGCAGTCAGTCGCCAGGGGGTTCACCCCTCCACTTT
CASSQSPGGSPLHF
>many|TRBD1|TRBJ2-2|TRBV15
TGTGCCACCAGTCCCAGGGGGCACGGCACCGGGGAGCTGTTTTTT
CATSPRGHGTGELFF
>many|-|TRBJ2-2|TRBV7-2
TGTGCCAGCAGCTTAGGTTCAGGAGCGAACACCGGGGAGCTGTTTTTT
CASSLGSGANTGELFF
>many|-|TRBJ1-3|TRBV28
TGTGCCAGCAGTGGGGGGGGTCCAAGTGGAAACACCATATATTTT
CASSGGGPSGNTIYF
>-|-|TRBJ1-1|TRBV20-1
TGCAGTGCTAGAGAGCCGGGACACCAGAACACTGAAGCTTTCTTT
CSAREPGHQNTEAFF
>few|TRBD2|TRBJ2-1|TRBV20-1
TGCAGTGCGAGGACTAGCGGGAGGTATAAGAATGAGCAGTTCTTC
CSARTSGRYKNEQFF
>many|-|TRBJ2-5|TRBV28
TGTGCCAGCAGTTTGATGGGGGGGCCACAAGAGACCCAGTACTTC
CASSLMGGPQETQYF
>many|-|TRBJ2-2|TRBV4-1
TGCGCCAGCAGCCAAGAGACAGACATATACACCGGGGAGCTGTTTTTT
CASSQETDIYTGELFF
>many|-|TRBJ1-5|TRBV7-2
TGTGCCAGCAGCTTAGTAGGGGACCGGGGTCAGCCCCAGCATTTT
CASSLVGDRGQPQHF
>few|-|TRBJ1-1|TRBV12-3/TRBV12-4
TGTGCCAGCACTCTTGGGGGTTCGGGCACTGAAGCTTTCTTT
CASTLGGSGTEAFF
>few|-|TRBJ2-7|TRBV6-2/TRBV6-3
TGTGCCAGCAGTTTCGGTACGATCTACGAGCAGTACTTC
CASSFGTIYEQYF
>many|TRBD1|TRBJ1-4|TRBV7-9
TGTGCCAGCAGCCCCACAGGGGGTGATAATGAAAAACTGTTTTTT
CASSPTGGDNEKLFF
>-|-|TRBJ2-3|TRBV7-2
TGTGCCAGCAGCCCTCCCCCAGCAACAGATACGCAGTATTTT
CASSPPPATDTQYF
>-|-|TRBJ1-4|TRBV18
TGTGCCAGCTCACCAGGCCTTGGCCGGGAAAAACTGTTTTTT
CASSPGLGREKLFF
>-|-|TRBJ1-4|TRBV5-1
TGCGCCAGCCAAATAGGACAGACAACTAATGAAAAACTGTTTTTT
CASQIGQTTNEKLFF
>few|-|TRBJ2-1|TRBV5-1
TGCGCCAGCAGCTTGTCGCGGCGCTTGGGGTACAATGAGCAGTTCTTC
CASSLSRRLGYNEQFF
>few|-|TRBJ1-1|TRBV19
TGTGCCAGTAGTTCACCGTCAGGCGGCAGGAGGAACACTGAAGCTTTCTTT
CASSSPSGGRRNTEAFF
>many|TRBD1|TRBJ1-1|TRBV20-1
TGCAGTGCAAACAGGGGCACTGAAGCTTTCTTT
CSANRGTEAFF
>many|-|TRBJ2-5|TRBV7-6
TGTGCCAGCAGCGAGGGCGTGTACCAAGAGACCCAGTACTTC
CASSEGVYQETQYF
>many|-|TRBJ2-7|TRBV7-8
TGTGCCAGCAGCCCTCCTGACAGAGTCTACGAGCAGTACTTC
CASSPPDRVYEQYF
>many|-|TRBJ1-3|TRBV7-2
TGTGCCAGCAGGGACGCCGGTCGGTCTGGAAACACCATATATTTT
CASRDAGRSGNTIYF
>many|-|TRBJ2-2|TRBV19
TGTGCCAGTAGTATAGGGGTCGGGGAGCTGTTTTTT
CASSIGVGELFF
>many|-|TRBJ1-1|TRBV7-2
TGTGCCAGCAGCCTAAAACAGGGGAACACTGAAGCTTTCTTT
CASSLKQGNTEAFF
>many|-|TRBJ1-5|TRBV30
TGTGCCTGGAGTGGAGGAAAGTTGACGGAAAGTAATCAGCCCCAGCATTTT
CAWSGGKLTESNQPQHF
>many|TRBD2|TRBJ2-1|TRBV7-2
TGTGCCAGCAGCTTAGCCCTCGGACTAGCGGGAGTGTGGAATGAGCAGTTCTTC
CASSLALGLAGVWNEQFF
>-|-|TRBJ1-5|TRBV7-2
TGTGCCAGCAGCTTAGCACCGGGGTATGGCAATCAGCCCCAGCATTTT
CASSLAPGYGNQPQHF
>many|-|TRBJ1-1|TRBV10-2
TGCGCCAGCATGCCGTCAGAATTTAGGGGGGGGAGAACTGAAGCTTTCTTT
CASMPSEFRGGRTEAFF
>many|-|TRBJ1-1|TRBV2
TGTGCCAGCAGTGGGGGCACGCTAAGCGGAACTGAAGCTTTCTTT
CASSGGTLSGTEAFF
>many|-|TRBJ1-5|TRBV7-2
TGTGCCAGCAGCTTAGGACCGACGAATCAGCCCCAGCATTTT
CASSLGPTNQPQHF
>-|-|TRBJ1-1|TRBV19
TGTGCCAGTGCCCCAGGGGCATTGAACACTGAAGCTTTCTTT
CASAPGALNTEAFF
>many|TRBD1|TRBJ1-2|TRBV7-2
TGTGCCAGCAGCTTAGTAGGGGGGGGGACAGGGAGGAACTATGGCTACACCTTC
CASSLVGGGTGRNYGYTF
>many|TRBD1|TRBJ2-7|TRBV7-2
TGTGCCAGCAGCCGCGGACAGGTCCGCACCTACGAGCAGTACTTC
CASSRGQVRTYEQYF
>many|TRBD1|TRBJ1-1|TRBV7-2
TGTGCCAGCAGCTTAAGACGGACAGGGCTCACTGAAGCTTTCTTT
CASSLRRTGLTEAFF
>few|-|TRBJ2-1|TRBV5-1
TGCGCCAGCAGCCCATCCTGGGAAGCGGGTCGCAATGAGCAGTTCTTC
CASSPSWEAGRNEQFF
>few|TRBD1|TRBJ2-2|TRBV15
TGTGCCACCAGCAGCCGGGACAGGAACACCGGGGAGCTGTTTTTT
CATSSRDRNTGELFF
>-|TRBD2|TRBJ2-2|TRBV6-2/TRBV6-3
TGTGCCAGCAGTTACGACGGGAGGGCCGCCGGGGAGCTGTTTTTT
CASSYDGRAAGELFF
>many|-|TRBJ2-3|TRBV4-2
TGTGCCAGCAGCCAAGACAGGGGCACAGATACGCAGTATTTT
CASSQDRGTDTQYF
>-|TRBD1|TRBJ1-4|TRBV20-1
TGCAGTGCCAACGTCGACAGGGGTAGTCGGGAAAATGAAAAACTGTTTTTT
CSANVDRGSRENEKLFF
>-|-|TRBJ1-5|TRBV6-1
TGTGCCAGCAGTTCACAGGGTGAAAATCAGCCCCAGCATTTT
CASSSQGENQPQHF
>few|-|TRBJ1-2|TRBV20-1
TGCAGTGCTAGAGATGGGGACTCGAGCTATGGCTACACCTTC
CSARDGDSSYGYTF
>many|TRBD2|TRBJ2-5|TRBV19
TGTGCCAGTAGTGAGCGACTAGCGGGGGAGACCCAGTACTTC
CASSERLAGETQYF
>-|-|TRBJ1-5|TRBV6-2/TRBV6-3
TGTGCCAGCAGTTACGGGCCAAGGGCGGCTCAGCCCCAGCATTTT
CASSYGPRAAQPQHF
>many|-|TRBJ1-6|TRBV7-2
TGTGCCAGCAGCTTAATGAACAATAATTCACCCCTCCACTTT
CASSLMNNNSPLHF
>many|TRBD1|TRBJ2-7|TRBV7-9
TGTGCCAGCAGCGCGCAACAGGGGGCGCGGGGCGAGCAGTACTTC
CASSAQQGARGEQYF
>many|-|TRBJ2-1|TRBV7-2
TGTGCCAGCAGCTTACTCGGAGGTTCCTACAATGAGCAGTTCTTC
CASSLLGGSYNEQFF
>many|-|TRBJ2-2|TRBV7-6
TGTGCCAGCAGCTCCCGCGGACAGACGAACACCGGGGAGCTGTTTTTT
CASSSRGQTNTGELFF
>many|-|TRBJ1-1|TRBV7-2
TGTGCCAGCAGCCTCCTGGACGGTAACACTGAAGCTTTCTTT
CASSLLDGNTEAFF
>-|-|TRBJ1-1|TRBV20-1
TGCAGTGCTTCTCGTAAGGACGTTAAAGCTTTCTTT
CSASRKDVKAFF
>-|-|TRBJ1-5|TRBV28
TGTGCCTCCGGAGTGGGGGCGCGACAGCCCCAGCATTTT
CASGVGARQPQHF
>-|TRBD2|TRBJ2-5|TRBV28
TGTGCCAGCAGTCCCCACGCGGGGGGTCAAGAGACCCAGTACTTC
CASSPHAGGQETQYF
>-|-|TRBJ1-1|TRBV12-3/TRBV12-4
TGTGCCAGCAGTTTAGACAGGGACGCTTTCTTT
CASSLDRDAFF
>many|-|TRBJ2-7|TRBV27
TGTGCCAGCAGTAGAGGAACCGAGCAGTACTTC
CASSRGTEQYF
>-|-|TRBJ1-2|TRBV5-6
TGTGCCAGCAGAATCGGCGGATATGGCTACACCTTC
CASRIGGYGYTF